The following is a TCR beta chain sequence with its context. The sample originates from a study of control samples from healthy donors and cancer patients. The germline gives CDR1 LGHNA, CDR2 YNFKEQ. This CDR3 is built from 16 residues. Trimming took off 0 bases at V and 4 bases at J, with 10 bases between the two ends. TCRdb's table, derived via immunoSEQ multiplex PCR, lists solely in-frame clones and lacks some. The sample yields about 90,000 clones, over 75% seen once. The chain recombines TRBV4-2 with TRBJ2-6, with a possible D match to TRBD1 (6 bases). The sample consisted of blood. This receptor was obtained from a woman younger than 30 in good health. The CDR3 region has the DNA TGTGCCAGCAGCCAAGAAGGACAGCCAGGGGCCAACGTCCTGACTTTC. Its translation: CASSQEGQPGANVLTF.